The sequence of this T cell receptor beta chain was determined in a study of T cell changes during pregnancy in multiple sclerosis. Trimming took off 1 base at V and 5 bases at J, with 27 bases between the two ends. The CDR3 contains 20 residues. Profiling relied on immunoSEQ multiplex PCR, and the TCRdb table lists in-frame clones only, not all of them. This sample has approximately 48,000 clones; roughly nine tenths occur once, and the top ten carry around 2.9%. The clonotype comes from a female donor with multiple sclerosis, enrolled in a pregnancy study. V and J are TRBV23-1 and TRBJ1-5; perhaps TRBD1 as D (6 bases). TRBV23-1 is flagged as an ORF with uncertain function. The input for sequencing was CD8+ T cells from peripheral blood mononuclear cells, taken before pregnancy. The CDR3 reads CASSQLESPRLRDTYQPQHF. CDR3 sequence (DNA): TGCGCCAGCAGTCAATTGGAGAGTCCCAGACTTCGGGACACATATCAGCCCCAGCATTTT.